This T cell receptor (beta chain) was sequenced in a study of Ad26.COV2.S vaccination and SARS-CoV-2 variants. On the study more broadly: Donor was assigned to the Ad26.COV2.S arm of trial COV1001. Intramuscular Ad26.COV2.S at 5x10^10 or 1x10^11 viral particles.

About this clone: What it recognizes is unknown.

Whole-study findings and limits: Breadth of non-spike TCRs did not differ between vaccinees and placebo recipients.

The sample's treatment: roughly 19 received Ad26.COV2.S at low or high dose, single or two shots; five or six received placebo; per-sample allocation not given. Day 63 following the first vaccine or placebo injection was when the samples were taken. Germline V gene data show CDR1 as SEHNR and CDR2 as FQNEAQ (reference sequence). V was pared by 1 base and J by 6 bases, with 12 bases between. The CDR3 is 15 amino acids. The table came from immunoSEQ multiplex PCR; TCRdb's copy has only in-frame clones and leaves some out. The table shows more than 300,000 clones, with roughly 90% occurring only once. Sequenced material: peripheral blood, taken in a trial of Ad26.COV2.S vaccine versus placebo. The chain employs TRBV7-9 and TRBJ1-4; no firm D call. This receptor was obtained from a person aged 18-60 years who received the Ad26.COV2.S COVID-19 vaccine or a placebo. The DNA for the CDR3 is TGTGCCAGCAGCTTAGTCCGATCATGGGATGAAAAACTGTTTTTT. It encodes CASSLVRSWDEKLFF. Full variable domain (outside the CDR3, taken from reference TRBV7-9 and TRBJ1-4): DTGVSQNPRHKITKRGQNVTFRCDPISEHNRLYWYRQTLGQGPEFLTYFQNEAQLEKSRLLSDRFSAERPKGSFSTLEIQRTEQGDSAMYLCASSLVRSWDEKLFFGSGTQLSVL.